This T cell receptor beta chain comes out of a study of technical replicates of blood from a few donors. Profiled with immunoSEQ multiplex PCR; TCRdb holds only in-frame clones, not every one. This sample has 8,500 to 13,000 clones, with about 95% found just once. The CDR3 spans 14 residues. Germline lookup yields CDR1 MNHEY and CDR2 SVGAGI. V was cut by 2 bases and J by 2 bases, with 10 bases left in between. The sequenced sample was PBMCs. This TCR derives from a human donor in good health. The chain recombines TRBV6-5 with TRBJ2-7; no clear D. The CDR3 loop reads CASSYVGRTYEQYF. In DNA, the CDR3 is TGTGCCAGCAGTTACGTGGGCCGTACCTACGAGCAGTACTTC.